This passage covers 17 T cell receptor beta chains from one sample sequenced in a study of monozygotic twins with cystic fibrosis. This table comes from immunoSEQ multiplex PCR, and its TCRdb copy is limited to in-frame clones, with some not included. The data contain some 30,000 clones, about 92% of them singletons. The specimen was blood. These receptor sequences come from a girl aged 2-15 years with cystic fibrosis.

The chain carries TRBV10-1 and TRBJ2-4; 7 bases agree with TRBD1. From germline, CDR1 is WNHNN and CDR2 SYGVQD (reference sequence). The CDR3 runs to 15 residues. The trim removed 0 bases at V and 6 bases at J, leaving 5 bases unmatched. The CDR3 DNA reads as TGCGCCAGCAGTGAGTCCGGCAGGGGGAGAAACATTCAGTACTTC. Translating gives CASSESGRGRNIQYF.

The chain employs TRBV18 and TRBJ1-1; D ambiguous. Germline V CDR1 and CDR2: KGHSH, LQKENI. V dropped 2 bases and J dropped 6 bases, with 7 bases sitting between them. The CDR3 covers 12 residues. This CDR3 reads CASSPEWAEAFF. CDR3 coding DNA: TGTGCCAGCTCACCAGAGTGGGCTGAAGCTTTCTTT. The full variable domain, completed using reference TRBV18 and TRBJ1-1, is NAGVMQNPRHLVRRRGQEARLRCSPMKGHSHVYWYRQLPEEGLKFMVYLQKENIIDESGMPKERFSAEFPKEGPSILRIQQVVRGDSAAYFCASSPEWAEAFFGQGTRLTVV.

The rearrangement joins TRBV28 to TRBJ2-3; 7 positions agree with TRBD1. This CDR3 is 16 amino acids long. The junction had 7 bases not matched to a gene; V was cut back by 4 bases and J by 0 bases. CDR1 MDHEN and CDR2 SYDVKM come from the germline V gene. The CDR3 loop is CASSYLTGQSTDTQYF. The CDR3 DNA reads as TGTGCCAGCAGTTACCTGACAGGGCAAAGCACAGATACGCAGTATTTT.

V is TRBV30 and J is TRBJ2-3; 7 bases fit TRBD1. V shed 0 bases and J 2 bases; nucleotides not matched to a gene: 5. The germline gives CDR1 GTSNPN, CDR2 SVGIG (reference sequence). The CDR3 consists of 15 residues. In nucleotides, the CDR3 is TGTGCCTGGAGTGTACGGGACAGCCTCACAGATACGCAGTATTTT. This translates into CAWSVRDSLTDTQYF.

V usage is TRBV29-1 and J usage is TRBJ2-7; D unclear. CDR1 is SQVTM, CDR2 ANQGSEA, per germline. V was shortened by 5 bases and J by 4 bases, with 15 bases between the two germline ends. This CDR3 region has 13 residues. Here the CDR3 reads CSVLRRGEYEQYF. CDR3 nucleotides: TGCAGCGTTCTACGTAGAGGCGAGTACGAGCAGTACTTC.

The chain uses TRBV7-3 and TRBJ2-5; TRBD2 aligns across 11 bases. Trimming took 3 bases from V and 4 from J; bases not matched to a gene: 1. CDR1 SGHTA and CDR2 FQGTGA come from the germline V gene. The length of the CDR3 is 14 residues. The CDR3 sequence: CASSLGTSGETQYF. CDR3 nucleotide sequence: TGTGCCAGCAGCTTGGGGACTAGCGGAGAGACCCAGTACTTC.

The V and J genes are TRBV28 and TRBJ2-1, with 9 bases aligning to TRBD1. The germline gives CDR1 MDHEN, CDR2 SYDVKM. The ends lost 5 bases at V and 6 bases at J; junction bases unmatched: 8. CDR3 length: 15 residues. The CDR3 DNA reads TGTGCCAGCAGTCCCCCCGGACAGGGGACCAATGAGCAGTTCTTC. It encodes CASSPPGQGTNEQFF.

CDR3 DNA: TGTGCCAGCAGTTTAGGGACGGGAGGGCTAGAGCAGTACTTC. Encoded protein: CASSLGTGGLEQYF. The chain recombines TRBV27 with TRBJ2-7; 8 bases map to TRBD2. The junction had 7 bases not matched to a gene; V was cut back by 2 bases and J by 7 bases. The CDR3 has 14 residues. Germline V gene lookup returns CDR1 MNHEY and CDR2 SMNVEV (reference sequence).

The chain recombines TRBV12-5 with TRBJ1-1; D is undetermined. This CDR3 is built from 12 residues. V shed 6 bases and J shed 0 bases, with 5 bases lying between them. Germline CDR1 is LGHNT and CDR2 is FRNRAP. The DNA of the CDR3 is TGTGCTAGTGGGGGAATGAACACTGAAGCTTTCTTT. Its translation is CASGGMNTEAFF.

The V and J genes are TRBV7-2 and TRBJ1-2, with TRBD1 identical over 10 bases. Germline values: CDR1 SGHTA, CDR2 FQGNSA. V lost 5 bases, J lost 8 bases, and 8 bases stayed unmatched. The CDR3 totals 14 residues. CDR3 amino acids: CASSPDRGGGGYTF. The CDR3 nucleotides read TGTGCCAGCAGCCCGGACAGGGGGGGCGGAGGCTACACCTTC.

The rearrangement links TRBV11-2 to TRBJ2-7; the D gene is possibly TRBD1 (5 bases). V lost 4 bases and J 6 bases, leaving 10 bases between the germline ends. The CDR3 is 12 residues long. Germline-derived CDR1 and CDR2 are SGHAT and FQNNGV. CDR3 amino acids: CASSSLGREQYF. The CDR3 nucleotides are TGTGCCAGCAGCTCTTTGGGGCGCGAGCAGTACTTC.

The chain couples TRBV2 to TRBJ1-2; 7 bases map to TRBD1. Losses at the gene ends were 7 bases for V and 3 bases for J; bases not matched to a gene: 5. Germline values: CDR1 SNHLY, CDR2 FYNNEI. This CDR3 is 13 amino acids long. This CDR3 is CASILDRDYGYTF. CDR3 sequence (DNA): TGTGCCAGCATCCTCGACAGGGACTATGGCTACACCTTC.

The V call is TRBV7-2, the J call TRBJ1-2, with 10 bases fitting TRBD1. Germline CDR1 SGHTA, CDR2 FQGNSA. This CDR3 comprises 15 residues. The ends lost 5 bases at V and 6 bases at J; junction bases unmatched: 9. The CDR3 sequence: CASSPGQGIFNGYTF. Written as DNA, the CDR3 is TGTGCCAGCAGCCCGGGACAGGGGATTTTTAATGGCTACACCTTC.

The chain has TRBV9 and TRBJ2-7; D is possibly TRBD1 (5 bases). This CDR3 has 15 residues. Trimming removed 0 bases at V and 5 bases at J, with 15 bases between. Germline V gene data show CDR1 as SGDLS and CDR2 as YYNGEE. DNA of the CDR3: TGTGCCAGCAGCGTAGGGGCAGGGATCCCGAACGAGCAGTACTTC. Its translation: CASSVGAGIPNEQYF.

This clone was counted once. The chain has TRBV6-1 and TRBJ1-3; D is possibly TRBD1 (5 bases). The germline V gene has CDR1 MNHNS and CDR2 SASEGT. This CDR3 contains 15 residues. The V gene lost 11 bases and the J gene lost 0 bases, with 17 bases spanning the gap. The CDR3 loop reads CAAFNHRNSGNTIYF. In DNA, the CDR3 is TGTGCCGCGTTTAACCACAGGAACTCTGGAAACACCATATATTTT.

The chain recombines TRBV7-8 with TRBJ2-5; D possibly corresponds to TRBD2 (6 bases). From germline, CDR1 is SGHVS and CDR2 FQNEAQ. The CDR3 consists of 16 residues. V was cut by 3 bases and J by 5 bases, with 19 bases left in between. The CDR3 coding sequence is TGTGCCAGCAGCTTCCTCCCGGGGGAGAATGGGGAGACCCAGTACTTC. It specifies CASSFLPGENGETQYF.

The chain couples TRBV7-2 to TRBJ2-4, with a weak D call TRBD1 (6 bases). The V gene's germline CDR1 is SGHTA and CDR2 FQGNSA. V lost 7 bases and J 7 bases, leaving 17 bases between the germline ends. CDR3 length: 14 residues. CDR3: CASTKQGWGNIQYF. DNA of the CDR3: TGTGCCAGCACAAAGCAGGGGTGGGGGAACATTCAGTACTTC.